This record looks at one T cell receptor (beta chain) sequence and its context. This clonotype was seen ten or more times. Its antigen target is currently unknown. The record has no base qualities; no much larger clone is one base away. The data belong to a study of T cell repertoires in cytomegalovirus infection (dated by TCRdb to the late 2010s). Regarding the study in general: The HLA type of each donor mattered for the analysis, because public TCR beta signatures pointed to carriage of CMV infection along with the matching HLA type. Points the paper makes about the study in general: The ex vivo response was dominated by HLA-C-restricted CMV-specific TCR beta clonotypes, which also provided the single most frequent clonotype in two of eight donors. In both this cohort and an independent cohort of 350 to 400 donors, the cumulative frequency of public TCR beta family members distinguished carriers of CMV infection plus the relevant HLA type.

The CDR3 sequence holds 15 residues, the cysteine and phenylalanine included. Only CDR3 DNA is held: 45 bases, read in frame from base 1. CDR1 and CDR2, per the germline V gene, are SGHTA and FQGNSA. V drops 0 bases and J drops 3 bases, leaving 11 bases in between. These reads were obtained on an Illumina HiSeq 1500. TCRdb handled the public reads itself, with Q25 trimming in fastp and clone calling in MiXCR, and kept productive beta chains. Entries are consolidated by CDR3 protein sequence, retaining the most common genes and DNA. This sample holds a few hundred thousand distinct CDR3 sequences; around 15% were observed only once. In total, the top ten clones hold about 10% of the sample.

Material for sequencing was PBMCs. The clonotype comes from a human donor in good health (CMV status not recorded). Some clones in this sample may be carry-over from other donors' samples. The V and J segments used are TRBV7-2 and TRBJ1-2; the D gene identity is not certain. For the CDR3, the sequence is CASSLATGRDYGYTF. The DNA sequence is TGTGCCAGCAGCTTAGCGACGGGAAGGGACTATGGCTACACCTTC.